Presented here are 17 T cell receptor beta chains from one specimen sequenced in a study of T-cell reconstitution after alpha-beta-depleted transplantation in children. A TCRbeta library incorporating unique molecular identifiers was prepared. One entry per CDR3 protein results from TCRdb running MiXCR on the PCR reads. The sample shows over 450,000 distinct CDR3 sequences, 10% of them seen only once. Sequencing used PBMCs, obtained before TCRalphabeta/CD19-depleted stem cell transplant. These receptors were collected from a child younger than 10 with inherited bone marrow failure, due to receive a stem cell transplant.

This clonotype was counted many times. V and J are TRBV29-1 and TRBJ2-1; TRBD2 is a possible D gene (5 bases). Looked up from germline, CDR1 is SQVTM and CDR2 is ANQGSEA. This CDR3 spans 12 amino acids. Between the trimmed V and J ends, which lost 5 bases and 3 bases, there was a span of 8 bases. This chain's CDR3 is CSVLAGYNEQFF. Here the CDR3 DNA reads TGCAGCGTTCTCGCGGGCTACAATGAGCAGTTCTTC.

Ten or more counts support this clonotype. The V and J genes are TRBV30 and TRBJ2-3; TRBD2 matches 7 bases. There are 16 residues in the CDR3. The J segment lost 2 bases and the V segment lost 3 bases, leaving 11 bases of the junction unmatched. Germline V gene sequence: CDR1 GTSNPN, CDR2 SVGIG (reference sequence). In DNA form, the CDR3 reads TGTGCCTGGAGAAATAGCGGGTCCCGGTTCACAGATACGCAGTATTTT. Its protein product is CAWRNSGSRFTDTQYF. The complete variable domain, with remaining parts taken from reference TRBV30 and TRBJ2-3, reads SQTIHQWPATLVQPVGSPLSLECTVEGTSNPNLYWYRQAAGRGLQLLFYSVGIGQISSEVPQNLSASRPQDRQFILSSKKLLLSDSGFYLCAWRNSGSRFTDTQYFGPGTRLTVL.

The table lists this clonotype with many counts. The CDR3 here is CASSILTGGNQPQHF. The CDR3 DNA sequence: TGTGCCAGCAGTATATTGACAGGGGGTAATCAGCCCCAGCATTTT. The chain links TRBV12-3 or TRBV12-4 to TRBJ1-5, with 9 bases matching TRBD1. This CDR3 has 15 amino acids. Trimming at V came to 5 bases and at J to 4 bases, leaving 6 bases not matched to a gene.

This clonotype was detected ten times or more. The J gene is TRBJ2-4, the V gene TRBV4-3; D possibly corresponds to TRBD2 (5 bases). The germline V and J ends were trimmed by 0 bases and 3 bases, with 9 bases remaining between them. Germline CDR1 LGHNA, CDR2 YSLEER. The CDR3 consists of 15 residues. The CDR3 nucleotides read TGCGCCAGCAGCCAAGATCACGGGGACAAAAACATTCAGTACTTC. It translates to CASSQDHGDKNIQYF.

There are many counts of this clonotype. CDR3 loop: CASLNTAGGAPRRNSNQPQHF. As DNA, the CDR3 is TGTGCCAGCCTAAATACGGCAGGGGGGGCCCCTAGGCGGAATAGCAATCAGCCCCAGCATTTT. J is TRBJ1-5 and V is TRBV28; 7 bases match TRBD1. With 8 bases clipped from V and 0 bases from J, the junction kept 25 bases outside the gene matches. There are 21 residues in the CDR3. Germline V lookup: CDR1 MDHEN, CDR2 SYDVKM.

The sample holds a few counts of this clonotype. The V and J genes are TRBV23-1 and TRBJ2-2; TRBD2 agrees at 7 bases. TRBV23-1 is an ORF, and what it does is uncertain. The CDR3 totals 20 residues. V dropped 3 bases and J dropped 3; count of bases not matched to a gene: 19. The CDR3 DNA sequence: TGCGCCAGCAGTCACCCAGCTTTAATTTCGGCGGGAGTCTACACCGGGGAGCTGTTTTTT. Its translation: CASSHPALISAGVYTGELFF.

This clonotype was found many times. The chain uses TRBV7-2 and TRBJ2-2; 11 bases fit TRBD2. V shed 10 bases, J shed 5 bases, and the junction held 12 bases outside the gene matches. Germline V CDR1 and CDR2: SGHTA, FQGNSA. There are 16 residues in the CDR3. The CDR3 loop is CATSRIAGGVTGELFF. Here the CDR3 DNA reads TGTGCCACCTCCAGAATAGCGGGAGGGGTTACCGGGGAGCTGTTTTTT.

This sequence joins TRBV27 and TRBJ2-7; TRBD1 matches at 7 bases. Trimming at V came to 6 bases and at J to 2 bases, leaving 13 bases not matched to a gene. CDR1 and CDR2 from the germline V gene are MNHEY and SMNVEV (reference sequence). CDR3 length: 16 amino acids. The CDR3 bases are TGTGCCAGCAGGGGAACCGTTGACAGGGACCCCTACGAGCAGTACTTC. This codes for CASRGTVDRDPYEQYF.

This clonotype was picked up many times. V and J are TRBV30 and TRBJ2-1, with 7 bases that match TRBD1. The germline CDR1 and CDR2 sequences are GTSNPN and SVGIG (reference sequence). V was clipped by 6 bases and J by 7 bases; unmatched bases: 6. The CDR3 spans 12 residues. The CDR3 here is CACPGQLNEQFF. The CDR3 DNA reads TGTGCCTGCCCGGGACAGCTTAATGAGCAGTTCTTC.

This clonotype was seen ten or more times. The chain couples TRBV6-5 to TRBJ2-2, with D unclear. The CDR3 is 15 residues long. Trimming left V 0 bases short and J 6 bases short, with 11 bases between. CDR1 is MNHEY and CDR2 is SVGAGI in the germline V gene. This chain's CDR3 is CASSYSEGPPGELFF. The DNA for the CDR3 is TGTGCCAGCAGTTACTCGGAAGGACCCCCCGGGGAGCTGTTTTTT.

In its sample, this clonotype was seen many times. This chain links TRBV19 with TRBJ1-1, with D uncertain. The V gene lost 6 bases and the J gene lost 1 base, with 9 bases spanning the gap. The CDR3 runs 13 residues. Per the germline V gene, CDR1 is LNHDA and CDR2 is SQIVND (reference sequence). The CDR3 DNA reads TGTGCCAGTAGGGGAAGTTGGAACACTGAAGCTTTCTTT. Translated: CASRGSWNTEAFF.

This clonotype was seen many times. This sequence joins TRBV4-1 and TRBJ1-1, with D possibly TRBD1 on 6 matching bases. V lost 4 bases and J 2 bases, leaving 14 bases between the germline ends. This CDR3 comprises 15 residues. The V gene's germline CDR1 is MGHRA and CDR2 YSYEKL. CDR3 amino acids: CASSPRPGVNTEAFF. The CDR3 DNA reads TGCGCCAGCAGCCCCCGGCCAGGGGTAAACACTGAAGCTTTCTTT.

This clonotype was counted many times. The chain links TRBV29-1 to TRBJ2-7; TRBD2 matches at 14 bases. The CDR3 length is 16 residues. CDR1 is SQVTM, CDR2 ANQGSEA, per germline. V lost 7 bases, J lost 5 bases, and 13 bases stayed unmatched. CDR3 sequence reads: CSAKRGTSGRGDEQYF. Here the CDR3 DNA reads TGCAGCGCCAAAAGAGGGACTAGCGGGAGAGGCGACGAGCAGTACTTC.

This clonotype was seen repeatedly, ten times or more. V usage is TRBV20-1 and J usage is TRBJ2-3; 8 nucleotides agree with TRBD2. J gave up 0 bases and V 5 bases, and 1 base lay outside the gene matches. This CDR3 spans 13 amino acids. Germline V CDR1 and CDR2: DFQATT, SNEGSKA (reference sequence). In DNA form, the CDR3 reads TGCAGTGCTCGACTAGCGAGCACAGATACGCAGTATTTT. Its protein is CSARLASTDTQYF.

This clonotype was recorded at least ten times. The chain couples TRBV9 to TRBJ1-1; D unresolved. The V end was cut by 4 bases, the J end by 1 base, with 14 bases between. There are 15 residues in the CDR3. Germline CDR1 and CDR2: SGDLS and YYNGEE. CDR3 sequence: CASSPDTYPNTEAFF. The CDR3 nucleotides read TGTGCCAGCAGCCCTGACACCTACCCGAACACTGAAGCTTTCTTT.

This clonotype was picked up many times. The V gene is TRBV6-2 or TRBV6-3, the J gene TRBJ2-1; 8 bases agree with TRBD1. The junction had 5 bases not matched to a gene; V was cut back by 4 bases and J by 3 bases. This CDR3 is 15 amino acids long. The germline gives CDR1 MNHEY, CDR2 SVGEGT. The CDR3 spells CASSSLGQVYNEQFF. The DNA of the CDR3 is TGTGCCAGCAGTTCTCTGGGACAGGTCTACAATGAGCAGTTCTTC.

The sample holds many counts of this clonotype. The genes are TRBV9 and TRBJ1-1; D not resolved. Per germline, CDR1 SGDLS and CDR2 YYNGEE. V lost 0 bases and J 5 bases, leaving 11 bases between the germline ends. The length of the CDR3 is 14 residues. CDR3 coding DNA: TGTGCCAGCAGCGTAGGAGAAGGTTGGACTGAAGCTTTCTTT. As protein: CASSVGEGWTEAFF. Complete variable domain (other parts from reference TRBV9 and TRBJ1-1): DSGVTQTPKHLITATGQRVTLRCSPRSGDLSVYWYQQSLDQGLQFLIQYYNGEERAKGNILERFSAQQFPDLHSELNLSSLELGDSALYFCASSVGEGWTEAFFGQGTRLTVV.